This TCR beta chain was identified in a study of cytomegalovirus exposure and HLA in healthy donors. V dropped 5 bases and J dropped 0 bases, with 11 bases sitting between them. Germline-derived CDR1 and CDR2 are MNHEY and SMNVEV (reference sequence). The CDR3 is 14 residues long. Study results and limitations: Some TCR beta chains (over 150 of them) were listed as cytomegalovirus-associated.

This clone was seen just once. Its antigen is unknown. TCRdb's table, derived via immunoSEQ multiplex PCR, lists solely in-frame clones and lacks some. This sample yields some 140,000 clones, of which 80% to 90% are seen a single time; less than 3.5% belongs to the top ten. The TCR was taken from a man between 18 and 29 years old in good health and CMV-seronegative. The source material was PBMCs. The chain employs TRBV27 and TRBJ2-7, with TRBD1 as a possible D gene (6 bases). The CDR3: CASSLGAHSYEQYF. The CDR3, as DNA: TGTGCCAGCAGTCTGGGGGCACACTCCTACGAGCAGTACTTC.